This TCR beta chain was obtained from a study of response to subunit inactivated influenza vaccine. In regard to this clonotype: Its antigen remains unknown.

One entry per CDR3 protein results from TCRdb running MiXCR on the RT-PCR reads. The sample includes around 540,000 distinct CDR3 sequences, over 9.5% of them seen just once. The study, taken as a whole, reports: Few new T cells, the authors suggested, are recruited by each seasonal influenza vaccination.

The CDR3 has 18 amino acids. The V gene end was trimmed by 5 bases and the J gene end by 5 bases; junction bases not matched to a gene: 14. CDR1 SGHAT and CDR2 FQDESV come from the germline V gene (reference sequence). The sample consisted of PBMCs from blood, taken on the day of vaccination. This sequence joins TRBV11-1 and TRBJ2-5; 13 bases fit TRBD2. This TCR was recovered from a middle-aged man who received an inactivated influenza vaccine. CDR3 nucleotides: TGTGCCAGCAGCCCCACACTACTAGCGACTAGCGGGGGGGAGACCCAGTACTTC. This sequence encodes CASSPTLLATSGGETQYF.